The 21 T cell receptor beta chains listed next were all sequenced from one sample in a study of T cell repertoires and HLA-DP antigens. Some clones are missing from TCRdb's copy, which holds only in-frame ones; the method was immunoSEQ multiplex PCR. The sample yields over 100,000 clones, nearly 95% seen once. These receptors' antigens are unknown. Material for sequencing was CD4+ T cells from PBMCs. These receptors were taken from a woman between 18 and 29 years old in good health and CMV-seronegative.

The chain employs TRBV29-1 and TRBJ1-1, with 7 nucleotides matching TRBD1. CDR3 length: 14 amino acids. Germline V gene lookup returns CDR1 SQVTM and CDR2 ANQGSEA. J gave up 5 bases and V 7 bases, and 13 bases lay outside the gene matches. CDR3 in amino acids: CSAGRGDRVTEAFF. The CDR3 nucleotides are TGCAGCGCTGGGCGGGGAGACAGGGTTACTGAAGCTTTCTTT.

V usage is TRBV5-5 and J usage is TRBJ1-3; D not certain. Germline loops: CDR1 SGHKS, CDR2 YYEKEE (reference sequence). This CDR3 spans 14 amino acids. V gave up 0 bases and J gave up 4 bases, with 8 bases separating them. The CDR3 DNA is TGTGCCAGCAGCTTGGTAGGGTCCGGAAACACCATATATTTT. Amino acid sequence: CASSLVGSGNTIYF.

The CDR3 DNA reads TGTGCCAGCAGCTCGGGACAGGGGGACCAAGAGACCCAGTACTTC. Translation: CASSSGQGDQETQYF. The J gene is TRBJ2-5, the V gene TRBV11-1, with 11 bases lining up with TRBD1. This CDR3 is built from 15 residues. Per the germline V gene, CDR1 is SGHAT and CDR2 is FQDESV (reference sequence). The V and J ends lost 4 bases and 0 bases, in that order; junction bases with no gene match: 1.

The V call is TRBV28, the J call TRBJ1-3, with unresolved D. Trimming took off 3 bases at V and 1 base at J, with 10 bases between the two ends. The germline CDR1 and CDR2 sequences are MDHEN and SYDVKM. The CDR3 consists of 15 residues. The CDR3 loop reads CASSLGLRSGNTIYF. As DNA, the CDR3 is TGTGCCAGCAGTTTGGGGTTGCGTTCTGGAAACACCATATATTTT.

The chain couples TRBV11-1 to TRBJ1-5; 11 positions agree with TRBD1. This CDR3 has 16 amino acids. The V gene's germline CDR1 is SGHAT and CDR2 FQDESV (reference sequence). V shed 5 bases, J shed 6 bases, and the junction held 9 bases outside the gene matches. Written as DNA, the CDR3 is TGTGCCAGCAGCCCGGGGACAGGGGGTAATCGTCAGCCCCAGCATTTT. As protein: CASSPGTGGNRQPQHF. The full variable domain, its missing parts supplied by reference TRBV11-1 and TRBJ1-5, is EAEVAQSPRYKITEKSQAVAFWCDPISGHATLYWYRQILGQGPELLVQFQDESVVDDSQLPKDRFSAERLKGVDSTLKIQPAELGDSAMYLCASSPGTGGNRQPQHFGDGTRLSIL.

This clone was recorded only once. The chain combines TRBV7-2 with TRBJ2-5, with 8 positions matching TRBD1. The trim removed 5 bases at V and 10 bases at J, leaving 9 bases unmatched. This CDR3 is 13 amino acids long. Germline loops: CDR1 SGHTA, CDR2 FQGNSA. The DNA for the CDR3 is TGTGCCAGCAGCCCGCATGGACAGGGTGGCCAGTACTTC. It codes for CASSPHGQGGQYF.

The gene calls are TRBV2 and TRBJ2-3; tentative D call: TRBD1 (5 bases). The CDR3 length is 14 residues. Germline assignment: CDR1 SNHLY and CDR2 FYNNEI. The ends were cut back, 2 bases at V and 5 bases at J, with 11 bases in the middle. The CDR3 loop reads CASSEQGVRDTQYF. CDR3 nucleotides: TGTGCCAGCAGTGAACAGGGTGTGAGAGATACGCAGTATTTT.

V is TRBV2 and J is TRBJ1-6; TRBD1 is a possible D gene (6 bases). CDR1 SNHLY and CDR2 FYNNEI come from the germline V gene. This CDR3 has 16 residues. With 8 bases removed from V and 6 bases from J, the gap between germline ends came to 20 bases. CDR3 in amino acids: CASARLNRVPNSPLHF. The DNA of the CDR3 is TGTGCCAGCGCTCGTTTAAACAGGGTTCCTAATTCACCCCTCCACTTT. The full variable domain, with the rest looked up from reference TRBV2 and TRBJ1-6, is EPEVTQTPSHQVTQMGQEVILRCVPISNHLYFYWYRQILGQKVEFLVSFYNNEISEKSEIFDDQFSVERPDGSNFTLKIRSTKLEDSAMYFCASARLNRVPNSPLHFGNGTRLTVT.

The chain is built from TRBV28 and TRBJ2-5; maybe TRBD2 (5 bases). The germline gives CDR1 MDHEN, CDR2 SYDVKM. The V end lost 10 bases, the J end lost 0 bases, and 6 bases lay between the germline ends. There are 11 residues in the CDR3. The CDR3 region is CATRDQETQYF. The CDR3 nucleotides are TGTGCCACGAGGGACCAAGAGACCCAGTACTTC.

The rearrangement links TRBV12-5 to TRBJ1-1, with unresolved D. The ends were cut back, 6 bases at V and 11 bases at J, with 19 bases in the middle. Germline CDR1 LGHNT, CDR2 FRNRAP. The CDR3 consists of 13 residues. The CDR3 sequence: CASGRSRILEAFF. CDR3 nucleotide sequence: TGTGCTAGTGGACGCTCCAGGATCTTGGAGGCTTTCTTT.

V usage is TRBV5-4 and J usage is TRBJ1-4, with no clear D. From germline, CDR1 is SGHNT and CDR2 YYREEE (reference sequence). The CDR3 totals 14 residues. V shed 5 bases and J shed 0 bases, with 8 bases lying between them. The CDR3 spells CASRTDSTNEKLFF. As DNA, the CDR3 is TGTGCCAGCAGGACGGACTCAACTAATGAAAAACTGTTTTTT.

V gene TRBV27 combines with J gene TRBJ1-1, with D possibly matching TRBD1 (5 bases). Germline V gene data show CDR1 as MNHEY and CDR2 as SMNVEV (reference sequence). With 6 bases removed from V and 3 bases from J, the gap between germline ends came to 14 bases. This CDR3 is built from 14 residues. CDR3 amino acids: CASSPGWGYTEAFF. For the CDR3, the DNA is TGTGCCAGCAGCCCGGGGTGGGGGTACACTGAAGCTTTCTTT.

The rearrangement joins TRBV5-4 to TRBJ2-2; maybe TRBD1 (7 bases). V was cut by 1 base and J by 4 bases, with 14 bases left in between. The CDR3 spans 16 residues. CDR1 is SGHNT and CDR2 is YYREEE in the germline V gene (reference sequence). Here the CDR3 reads CASSLPSQGGTGELFF. The CDR3 nucleotides are TGTGCCAGCAGCTTGCCTTCCCAGGGGGGCACCGGGGAGCTGTTTTTT.

The CDR3 reads CAWSVQGKGYTF. CDR3 in DNA: TGTGCCTGGAGTGTACAGGGGAAGGGCTACACCTTC. This chain links TRBV30 with TRBJ1-2, with 7 bases lining up with TRBD1. The germline CDR1 and CDR2 sequences are GTSNPN and SVGIG (reference sequence). This CDR3 has 12 residues. V shed 0 bases and J 8 bases; nucleotides not matched to a gene: 3.

The V and J genes are TRBV7-2 and TRBJ2-5; possible D gene TRBD2, 5 bases. Germline lookup yields CDR1 SGHTA and CDR2 FQGNSA. V was pared by 2 bases and J by 2 bases, with 6 bases between. This CDR3 region has 13 residues. The CDR3 here is CASSLIAQETQYF. Written as DNA, the CDR3 is TGTGCCAGCAGCTTAATAGCGCAAGAGACCCAGTACTTC.

The genes are TRBV6-1 and TRBJ1-1, with TRBD1 identical over 8 bases. This CDR3 contains 15 residues. V lost 6 bases to trimming and J lost 0 bases; unmatched junction nucleotides: 6. Germline assignment: CDR1 MNHNS and CDR2 SASEGT. The CDR3 DNA reads TGTGCCAGCAGCAAGCGGACAGGGATGAACACTGAAGCTTTCTTT. Translated: CASSKRTGMNTEAFF.

The V gene is TRBV11-1, the J gene TRBJ2-7, with D perhaps TRBD2 (7 bases). Trimming pared 5 bases from V and 6 bases from J, leaving 14 bases between. The CDR3 sequence is 13 residues long. CDR1 SGHAT and CDR2 FQDESV come from the germline V gene (reference sequence). CDR3 DNA: TGTGCCAGCAGCCGAGGGGGGGCTGCCGAGCAGTACTTC. Its protein is CASSRGGAAEQYF.

The CDR3 here is CASSYFGGVEAFF. The CDR3 DNA reads TGTGCCAGCAGTTACTTTGGAGGAGTTGAAGCTTTCTTT. The J gene is TRBJ1-1, the V gene TRBV6-6; D gene ambiguous. Trimming pared 1 base from V and 7 bases from J, leaving 10 bases between. This CDR3 has 13 amino acids. The germline gives CDR1 MNHNY, CDR2 SVGAGI (reference sequence).

V and J are TRBV5-5 and TRBJ1-4; D perhaps matches TRBD1 (5 bases). The CDR3 has 18 amino acids. The ends were cut back, 5 bases at V and 2 bases at J, with 22 bases in the middle. CDR1 is SGHKS, CDR2 YYEKEE, per germline (reference sequence). The CDR3 here is CASSPAYGRVRTNEKLFF. The CDR3 region has the DNA TGTGCCAGCAGTCCAGCTTACGGCAGGGTCCGCACTAATGAAAAACTGTTTTTT.

The chain is built from TRBV14 and TRBJ2-5; perhaps TRBD2 as D (6 bases). The CDR3 consists of 14 residues. Deletions cut 5 bases from V and 0 bases from J, with 10 bases between. The germline V gene has CDR1 SGHDN and CDR2 FVKESK. This CDR3 reads CASSERRDQETQYF. The CDR3, as DNA: TGTGCCAGCAGCGAGAGGAGGGACCAAGAGACCCAGTACTTC.

This sequence joins TRBV4-1 and TRBJ1-4; D call uncertain. Trimming cost V 1 base and J 0 bases, with 9 bases left between them. CDR1 is MGHRA, CDR2 YSYEKL, per germline. The CDR3 covers 16 residues. The CDR3: CASSQARLATNEKLFF. Written as DNA, the CDR3 is TGCGCCAGCAGCCAAGCCAGGCTGGCAACTAATGAAAAACTGTTTTTT.